The 31 T cell receptor beta chains below were found in one sample sequenced in a study of blood T cell repertoires in COVID-19 (TCRdb year 2020). Library preparation used the immunoSEQ multiplex PCR assay. Imported from immuneACCESS, the table was reduced by TCRdb to in-frame sequences with V and J called. These copies leave out some clones; in studies compared against another copy, an unresolved V gene accounts for under half, and the cause of the remainder is not known. The sample table contains more than 300,000 clones; only one count was recorded for approximately 85% of them. The ten largest clones add up to around 1.6% of the sample. Sequenced sample: peripheral blood. These TCRs come from a woman aged 50 to 65 with acute or convalescent COVID-19.

CDR3 in amino acids: CASSPGAVGLETQYF. Here the CDR3 DNA reads TGTGCCAGCTCACCAGGAGCGGTCGGGCTGGAGACCCAGTACTTC. The V call is TRBV18, the J call TRBJ2-5; TRBD2 is a possible D gene (5 bases). The CDR3 has 15 amino acids. The V and J ends lost 2 bases and 5 bases respectively, with 15 bases between them. Germline V CDR1 and CDR2: KGHSH, LQKENI. Looking up the rest from reference TRBV18 and TRBJ2-5 gives the full variable domain: NAGVMQNPRHLVRRRGQEARLRCSPMKGHSHVYWYRQLPEEGLKFMVYLQKENIIDESGMPKERFSAEFPKEGPSILRIQQVVRGDSAAYFCASSPGAVGLETQYFGPGTRLLVL.

The V and J genes are TRBV6-5 and TRBJ2-1; 13 nucleotides agree with TRBD2. The CDR3 has 15 residues. V shed 2 bases and J 8 bases; nucleotides not matched to a gene: 3. Germline CDR1 reads MNHEY; CDR2 reads SVGAGI. The CDR3 loop is CASSYGLAGVDEQFF. The CDR3 DNA reads as TGTGCCAGCAGTTACGGACTAGCGGGAGTAGATGAGCAGTTCTTC.

In its sample, this clone was seen once. The chain couples TRBV9 to TRBJ2-3; D is perhaps TRBD1 (5 bases). The V end lost 0 bases, the J end lost 0 bases, and 14 bases lay between the germline ends. The CDR3 is 17 residues long. In germline, CDR1 is SGDLS, CDR2 YYNGEE. The CDR3 region has the DNA TGTGCCAGCAGCGTAGGGGTAGTGGGGCGCAGCACAGATACGCAGTATTTT. Amino acids: CASSVGVVGRSTDTQYF.

This rearrangement joins TRBV7-2 to TRBJ2-5; D possibly corresponds to TRBD2 (6 bases). Trimming cost V 0 bases and J 7 bases, with 9 bases left between them. The CDR3 consists of 13 residues. Germline V gives CDR1 SGHTA, CDR2 FQGNSA. The CDR3: CASSLALGGTQYF. The CDR3 DNA sequence: TGTGCCAGCAGCTTAGCCCTGGGAGGGACCCAGTACTTC.

This chain connects TRBV27 to TRBJ1-2, with TRBD1 identical over 7 bases. J was trimmed by 4 bases and V by 8 bases; bases with no gene match: 10. CDR1 and CDR2 from the germline V gene are MNHEY and SMNVEV (reference sequence). The CDR3 contains 14 residues. CDR3 coding DNA: TGTGCCAGCCAACAATCACACAGGGGCTATGGCTACACCTTC. Translation: CASQQSHRGYGYTF.

Concerning this clone itself: Different DNA sequences within this sample yield the same CDR3. This chain joins TRBV5-1 and TRBJ1-5; D call uncertain. The CDR3 loop spans 14 amino acids. Trimming took 4 bases from V and 4 from J, leaving 12 bases between them. Germline V gives CDR1 SGHRS, CDR2 YFSETQ. Here the CDR3 reads CASSPRGGNQPQHF. In nucleotides, the CDR3 is TGCGCCAGCAGCCCGCGGGGAGGGAATCAGCCCCAGCATTTT.

This sequence joins TRBV7-8 and TRBJ2-1; D is perhaps TRBD1 (5 bases). V was clipped by 6 bases and J by 5 bases, with 20 bases between them. The CDR3 has 16 amino acids. Germline V gene sequence: CDR1 SGHVS, CDR2 FQNEAQ. For the CDR3, the DNA is TGTGCCAGCAGTCCCACCAGGGTAGTTGGGGACAATGAGCAGTTCTTC. Protein sequence: CASSPTRVVGDNEQFF.

The chain couples TRBV5-1 to TRBJ2-2; D ambiguous. Trimming cost V 2 bases and J 3 bases, with 8 bases left between them. CDR1 and CDR2 from the germline V gene are SGHRS and YFSETQ. The CDR3 extends over 14 amino acids. The CDR3 sequence is CASSLSHYTGELFF. DNA of the CDR3: TGCGCCAGCAGCTTAAGTCACTACACCGGGGAGCTGTTTTTT.

This clone was observed a handful of times. The chain carries TRBV18 and TRBJ2-2; TRBD1 is a possible D gene (6 bases). This CDR3 has 13 residues. V lost 6 bases to trimming and J lost 6 bases, with 11 bases between them. The germline CDR1 and CDR2 sequences are KGHSH and LQKENI. CDR3 sequence reads: CASSRPGAGELFF. The CDR3 DNA reads TGTGCCAGCTCTCGACCAGGGGCCGGGGAGCTGTTTTTT.

The rearrangement joins TRBV10-3 to TRBJ2-2, with TRBD1 as a possible D gene (6 bases). The CDR3 runs 15 residues. Trimming cost V 6 bases and J 5 bases, with 16 bases left between them. Germline-derived CDR1 and CDR2 are ENHRY and SYGVKD. The CDR3 bases are TGTGCCATCAGGGAAACAGGGTTCCGGACCGGGGAGCTGTTTTTT. This sequence encodes CAIRETGFRTGELFF.

CDR3 sequence (DNA): TGTGCCATCAGTCCACAGGGGGACACTGAAGCTTTCTTT. This encodes CAISPQGDTEAFF. The V call is TRBV10-3, the J call TRBJ1-1, with 8 bases identical to TRBD1. Per germline, CDR1 ENHRY and CDR2 SYGVKD. J lost 3 bases, V lost 5 bases, and 2 bases had no gene match. This CDR3 has 13 amino acids.

The chain combines TRBV6-6 with TRBJ1-5; D unresolved. V was trimmed by 10 bases and J by 6 bases, leaving 13 bases between them. The CDR3 length is 12 residues. Germline values: CDR1 MNHNY, CDR2 SVGAGI (reference sequence). The CDR3 region has the DNA TGTGCCACCCAAATCGGGAGTCAGCCCCAGCATTTT. Protein sequence: CATQIGSQPQHF.

The V gene is TRBV6-4, the J gene TRBJ1-1; D gene ambiguous. CDR1 and CDR2 (germline): MRHNA, SNTAGT. The CDR3 sequence is 13 residues long. Trimming cost V 5 bases and J 2 bases, with 9 bases left between them. The CDR3 DNA reads as TGTGCCAGCAGTCAGACAACTAACACTGAAGCTTTCTTT. Its translation is CASSQTTNTEAFF.

CDR3 protein: CSVYGVEDNEQFF. Written as DNA, the CDR3 is TGCAGCGTTTACGGCGTTGAGGACAATGAGCAGTTCTTC. The chain employs TRBV29-1 and TRBJ2-1; D uncertain. Germline V gene sequence: CDR1 SQVTM, CDR2 ANQGSEA. There are 13 residues in the CDR3. The ends were cut back, 5 bases at V and 5 bases at J, with 13 bases in the middle.

This clone was recorded only once. The chain combines TRBV30 with TRBJ2-1, with D possibly being TRBD2 (6 bases). Between the trimmed V and J ends, which lost 1 base and 4 bases, there was a span of 17 bases. There are 16 residues in the CDR3. Germline values: CDR1 GTSNPN, CDR2 SVGIG (reference sequence). The CDR3 DNA reads TGTGCCTGGAGTGAGTCACTAGCCCAGACTTACAATGAGCAGTTCTTC. Protein product: CAWSESLAQTYNEQFF.

The genes are TRBV18 and TRBJ2-3, with 8 bases matching TRBD2. V lost 1 base, J lost 2 bases, and 2 bases stayed unmatched. Germline CDR1 reads KGHSH; CDR2 reads LQKENI. This CDR3 has 15 amino acids. In DNA, the CDR3 is TGTGCCAGCTCACCACTAGCGGGAATCACAGATACGCAGTATTTT. Its protein product is CASSPLAGITDTQYF.

The CDR3 reads CSVVDTGDEAFF. CDR3 DNA: TGCAGCGTTGTAGACACGGGAGATGAAGCTTTCTTT. This sequence joins TRBV29-1 and TRBJ1-1; D ambiguous. Per the germline V gene, CDR1 is SQVTM and CDR2 is ANQGSEA. This CDR3 has 12 residues. V lost 4 bases, J lost 7 bases, and 13 bases lay in between.

V and J are TRBV19 and TRBJ1-5; D is ambiguous. Per the germline V gene, CDR1 is LNHDA and CDR2 is SQIVND (reference sequence). The CDR3 length is 14 residues. Trimming removed 7 bases at V and 4 bases at J, with 14 bases between. This chain's CDR3 is CASTPGLLNQPQHF. For the CDR3, the DNA is TGTGCCAGTACCCCTGGACTGCTGAATCAGCCCCAGCATTTT.

V usage is TRBV3-1 (or the pseudogene TRBV3-2) and J usage is TRBJ2-7; D is possibly TRBD1 (6 bases). The CDR3 consists of 14 residues. CDR1 is LGHDT, CDR2 YNNKEL, per germline (reference sequence). The V end lost 3 bases, the J end lost 0 bases, and 9 bases lay between the germline ends. The CDR3 here is CASSHGTRSYEQYF. In DNA form, the CDR3 reads TGTGCCAGCAGCCACGGGACACGCTCCTACGAGCAGTACTTC.

CDR3 sequence reads: CASRGRGSGELFF. Written as DNA, the CDR3 is TGCGCCAGCAGAGGCAGGGGGTCCGGGGAGCTGTTTTTT. The chain joins TRBV4-1 to TRBJ2-2; 7 nucleotides align to TRBD1. CDR3 size: 13 residues. The germline gives CDR1 MGHRA, CDR2 YSYEKL. The junction had 4 bases not matched to a gene; V was cut back by 6 bases and J by 6 bases.

This clone turned up a few times. V gene TRBV9 combines with J gene TRBJ2-2; TRBD1 matches 7 bases. CDR1 and CDR2 from the germline V gene are SGDLS and YYNGEE. The CDR3 covers 15 residues. Trimming removed 4 bases from V and 5 bases from J; junction bases left unmatched: 8. The CDR3 loop reads CASSPRYRGTGELFF. The CDR3 nucleotides are TGTGCCAGCAGCCCCCGTTACAGGGGAACCGGGGAGCTGTTTTTT.

The V gene is TRBV11-3, the J gene TRBJ2-1; 10 nucleotides agree with TRBD2. The CDR3 contains 15 residues. The germline gives CDR1 SGHNT, CDR2 YENEEA. V shed 1 base and J 10 bases; nucleotides not matched to a gene: 7. This CDR3 is CASSLVSSGSGEQFF. CDR3 nucleotide sequence: TGTGCCAGCAGCTTAGTGTCTAGCGGGAGCGGAGAGCAGTTCTTC.

The rearrangement links TRBV27 to TRBJ2-7; 8 nucleotides agree with TRBD2. The germline V gene has CDR1 MNHEY and CDR2 SMNVEV (reference sequence). The CDR3 is made up of 17 amino acids. V trimming: 1 base; J trimming: 0 bases; junction bases outside the gene matches: 8. Here the CDR3 reads CASSLLRAGVSSYEQYF. Written as DNA, the CDR3 is TGTGCCAGCAGTTTATTGCGAGCGGGAGTCAGCTCCTACGAGCAGTACTTC.

V and J are TRBV5-4 and TRBJ1-1; TRBD1 might be the D (6 bases). This CDR3 is built from 14 residues. The V end was cut by 1 base, the J end by 0 bases, with 7 bases between. CDR1 SGHNT and CDR2 YYREEE come from the germline V gene (reference sequence). CDR3 residues: CASSLTGLNTEAFF. DNA for the CDR3: TGTGCCAGCAGCTTGACAGGGTTGAACACTGAAGCTTTCTTT.

Only one count was recorded for this clone. The chain combines TRBV6-1 with TRBJ2-6, with TRBD1 identical over 7 bases. CDR3 length: 17 residues. The germline V gene has CDR1 MNHNS and CDR2 SASEGT. Trimming took 4 bases from V and 2 from J; bases not matched to a gene: 8. CDR3 loop: CASSAAPQGAGANVLTF. In DNA, the CDR3 is TGTGCCAGCAGTGCAGCTCCGCAGGGGGCTGGGGCCAACGTCCTGACTTTC.

This clone has at least ten counts. J is TRBJ2-3 and V is TRBV3-1 (or the pseudogene TRBV3-2); weak D call: TRBD2 (6 bases). CDR3 size: 14 residues. The germline V gene has CDR1 LGHDT and CDR2 YNNKEL (reference sequence). The V end was cut by 1 base, the J end by 5 bases, with 10 bases between. The CDR3 loop is CASSQAGAGDTQYF. The DNA of the CDR3 is TGTGCCAGCAGCCAAGCGGGAGCGGGAGATACGCAGTATTTT.

V and J are TRBV7-8 and TRBJ1-1, with 10 bases matching TRBD1. The germline gives CDR1 SGHVS, CDR2 FQNEAQ. This CDR3 comprises 16 residues. V was clipped by 1 base and J by 5 bases; unmatched bases: 7. The CDR3 loop is CASSLGTGGSRTEAFF. The DNA of the CDR3 is TGTGCCAGCAGCTTAGGGACAGGGGGTTCTCGGACTGAAGCTTTCTTT.

A few counts support this clone. V gene TRBV5-5 combines with J gene TRBJ2-7; D not certain. CDR1 SGHKS and CDR2 YYEKEE come from the germline V gene (reference sequence). V was trimmed by 5 bases and J by 7 bases, leaving 10 bases between them. The CDR3 sequence is 11 residues long. In DNA, the CDR3 is TGTGCCAGCAGTTTATCCCTGGAGCAGTACTTC. Its translation: CASSLSLEQYF.

The chain combines TRBV24-1 with TRBJ2-1; the match to TRBD1 covers 8 bases. V was pared by 2 bases and J by 12 bases, with 8 bases of the junction left unmatched. Per germline, CDR1 KGHDR and CDR2 SFDVKD. CDR3 length equals 14 residues. CDR3 nucleotide sequence: TGTGCCACCAGTGATTGGACAGGGCGGGACGGGCAGTTCTTC. Its protein is CATSDWTGRDGQFF.

This chain joins TRBV4-3 and TRBJ2-2; 10 bases map to TRBD2. CDR1 and CDR2 from the germline V gene are LGHNA and YSLEER. This CDR3 is built from 18 residues. J gave up 5 bases and V 0 bases, and 9 bases lay outside the gene matches. As DNA, the CDR3 is TGCGCCAGCAGCCAAGATCAAGCGGGAGGGCCGAGGACCGGGGAGCTGTTTTTT. This encodes CASSQDQAGGPRTGELFF.

The gene calls are TRBV4-1 and TRBJ1-1; D is ambiguous. The germline V gene encodes CDR1 MGHRA and CDR2 YSYEKL. The CDR3 extends over 14 amino acids. Trimming took off 5 bases at V and 4 bases at J, with 14 bases between the two ends. The CDR3 protein is CASSAPVSGTEAFF. The CDR3 DNA reads as TGCGCCAGCAGCGCGCCTGTTTCTGGCACTGAAGCTTTCTTT.